The 6 T cell receptor beta chains below were found in one sample sequenced in a study of cytomegalovirus exposure and HLA in healthy donors. Amplification used 60 Vbeta primers and 13 Jbeta primers. Only in-frame clones appear in the TCRdb table, and some are missing; sequencing was by immunoSEQ multiplex PCR. The data show approximately 140,000 clones, with 82% seen just once and approximately 2.3% held by the top ten. The sequencing sample was made of PBMCs. The source of these receptors is a male donor in good health and CMV-seronegative.

The V call is TRBV7-6, the J call TRBJ2-1; D not resolved. The V end was cut by 0 bases, the J end by 2 bases, with 8 bases between. This CDR3 is built from 15 residues. Germline assignment: CDR1 SGHVS and CDR2 FNYEAQ. The CDR3 bases are TGTGCCAGCAGCTTAGCCGGAGACCCCTACAATGAGCAGTTCTTC. Residues: CASSLAGDPYNEQFF. Complete variable domain (other parts from reference TRBV7-6 and TRBJ2-1): GAGVSQSPRYKVTKRGQDVALRCDPISGHVSLYWYRQALGQGPEFLTYFNYEAQQDKSGLPNDRFSAERPEGSISTLTIQRTEQRDSAMYRCASSLAGDPYNEQFFGPGTRLTVL.

V is TRBV19 and J is TRBJ2-5, with D perhaps TRBD2 (6 bases). Trimming cost V 3 bases and J 5 bases, with 13 bases left between them. CDR1 and CDR2 from the germline V gene are LNHDA and SQIVND (reference sequence). The CDR3 loop spans 14 amino acids. In DNA form, the CDR3 reads TGTGCCAGTAGTATCACGGGAGAGTGGGAGACCCAGTACTTC. Translated: CASSITGEWETQYF.

The chain couples TRBV15 to TRBJ2-1, with unresolved D. Germline V gene data show CDR1 as LNHNV and CDR2 as YYDKDF (reference sequence). CDR3 size: 15 residues. Trimming shortened V by 5 bases and J by 0 bases, and 11 bases separated the two germline ends. The CDR3 coding sequence is TGTGCCACCAGCGGCCTAGAGAGCTCCTACAATGAGCAGTTCTTC. Translated: CATSGLESSYNEQFF.

This chain links TRBV19 with TRBJ1-5; 8 bases map to TRBD1. The CDR3 contains 14 residues. Germline V lookup: CDR1 LNHDA, CDR2 SQIVND (reference sequence). After removal of 4 bases from V and 11 bases from J, the junction contained 10 bases not matched to a gene. In nucleotides, the CDR3 is TGTGCCAGTAGTAGGGGGACAGGACCCGGGGCCCAGCATTTT. Protein sequence: CASSRGTGPGAQHF.

Here the CDR3 DNA reads TGTGCCTCAACGGGAGTAACAGGAGCTAACTATGGCTACACCTTC. This encodes CASTGVTGANYGYTF. The rearrangement links TRBV10-3 to TRBJ1-2; a weak D match, TRBD1 (5 bases). Trimming stripped 11 bases from V and 0 bases from J, with 19 bases between. CDR1 ENHRY and CDR2 SYGVKD come from the germline V gene. This CDR3 has 15 residues.

J is TRBJ2-1 and V is TRBV13, with 8 bases that match TRBD2. Trimming cost V 5 bases and J 2 bases; bases outside gene matches: 11. Germline loops: CDR1 PRHDT, CDR2 FYEKMQ (reference sequence). There are 17 residues in the CDR3. The DNA for the CDR3 is TGTGCCAGCAGCCTTAACCCGGGACTAGGCCCCTACAATGAGCAGTTCTTC. Translated, it gives CASSLNPGLGPYNEQFF.